A selection of T cell receptor beta chains follows, all from one sample in a study of shared clonotypes between healthy human individuals. TCRdb's table, derived via immunoSEQ multiplex PCR, lists solely in-frame clones and lacks some. This sample carries some 2,500,000 clones, about nine tenths of them seen once, and the ten largest clones take 0.37%. Sequencing input: naive CD4+ T cells from PBMCs. These receptors all stem from a young man in good health. Some clones in this sample may be carry-over from other donors' samples. The CDR3 runs from the conserved cysteine through the conserved F or W. The order of the fields is J gene, D gene, CDR3 length, clone size, V gene, CDR3 protein, CDR3 DNA. D genes are given only for firm matches. Clone size is not always given. Where it is, it says once, few, many or a class for expanded clones.

>TRBJ2-5|TRBD1|12|.|TRBV29-1
CSVGDRQETQYF
TGCAGCGTCGGGGACAGACAAGAGACCCAGTACTTC
>TRBJ1-1|TRBD1|15|.|TRBV30
CAWSLGQGPNTEAFF
TGTGCCTGGAGTCTAGGACAGGGGCCGAACACTGAAGCTTTCTTT
>TRBJ2-7|TRBD1|13|.|TRBV18
CASSSGQPYEQYF
TGTGCCAGCTCATCGGGACAGCCCTACGAGCAGTACTTC
>TRBJ2-7|TRBD2|15|.|TRBV5-1
CASSVRLAGDHEQYF
TGCGCCAGCAGCGTCCGACTAGCGGGGGACCACGAGCAGTACTTC
>TRBJ2-5|TRBD2|15|.|TRBV9
CASSGSGTSAETQYF
TGTGCCAGCAGCGGATCCGGGACTAGCGCTGAGACCCAGTACTTC
>TRBJ1-1|.|12|few|TRBV30
CACRRVNTEAFF
TGTGCCTGCCGACGGGTGAACACTGAAGCTTTCTTT
>TRBJ2-2|.|13|.|TRBV10-3
CAIPTWTTGELFF
TGTGCCATCCCTACTTGGACCACCGGGGAGCTGTTTTTT
>TRBJ2-2|.|13|once|TRBV7-2
CASNALFTGELFF
TGTGCCAGCAACGCGCTCTTTACCGGGGAGCTGTTTTTT
>TRBJ2-7|TRBD2|15|.|TRBV6-5
CASRWTSGVYYEQYF
TGTGCCAGCAGATGGACTAGCGGGGTGTATTACGAGCAGTACTTC
>TRBJ2-1|TRBD1|15|.|TRBV11-2
CASSPRTGNYNEQFF
TGTGCCAGCAGCCCCAGGACAGGGAACTACAATGAGCAGTTCTTC
>TRBJ1-2|TRBD1|12|.|TRBV11-2
CASSSDRAVTTF
TGTGCCAGCAGCTCCGACAGGGCGGTCACGACCTTC
>TRBJ2-7|.|13|once|TRBV6-5
CASRPAGSYEQYF
TGTGCCAGCAGACCCGCCGGCTCCTACGAGCAGTACTTC
>TRBJ1-4|TRBD1|15|.|TRBV7-2
CASSLRQGTNEKLFF
TGTGCCAGCAGTCTTCGACAGGGGACTAATGAAAAACTGTTTTTT
>TRBJ1-1|.|16|.|TRBV7-9
CASSLANPLSPTEAFF
TGTGCCAGCAGCTTAGCGAATCCCTTAAGCCCCACTGAAGCTTTCTTT
>TRBJ2-7|.|15|.|TRBV6-5
CASRPTGANSYEQYF
TGTGCCAGCAGGCCAACCGGTGCGAACTCCTACGAGCAGTACTTC
>TRBJ2-7|.|14|.|TRBV5-4
CASSPEGGSYEQYF
TGTGCCAGCAGCCCAGAGGGTGGTTCCTACGAGCAGTACTTC
>TRBJ1-2|TRBD1|15|once|TRBV6-4
CASSDSGQGAFGYTF
TGTGCCAGCAGTGACTCGGGACAGGGGGCTTTCGGCTACACCTTC
>TRBJ2-2|.|16|few|TRBV5-1
CASSLPLLGGPGELFF
TGCGCCAGCAGCTTGCCGTTGCTCGGGGGCCCCGGGGAGCTGTTTTTT
>TRBJ2-4|.|16|.|TRBV25-1
CASSDLGTLAKNIQYF
TGTGCCAGCAGTGACCTCGGGACATTAGCCAAAAACATTCAGTACTTC
>TRBJ1-2|.|16|.|TRBV6-5
CASSWRPGAFHYGYTF
TGTGCCAGCAGTTGGCGGCCGGGGGCTTTTCACTATGGCTACACCTTC
>TRBJ2-2|TRBD1|12|.|TRBV30
CACRGQGGELFF
TGTGCCTGTAGGGGACAGGGCGGAGAGCTGTTTTTT
>TRBJ1-1|.|14|once|TRBV2
CASSYQAMNTEAFF
TGTGCCAGCAGCTACCAGGCCATGAACACTGAAGCTTTCTTT
>TRBJ1-2|.|15|.|TRBV6-1
CASSDTGTTNYGYTF
TGTGCCAGCAGTGACACCGGGACAACTAACTATGGCTACACCTTC
>TRBJ1-5|TRBD1|16|.|TRBV6-6
CASGESQGAPRQPQHF
TGTGCCAGCGGAGAATCACAGGGGGCGCCCAGACAGCCCCAGCATTTT
>TRBJ2-1|TRBD2|17|.|TRBV4-1
CASSHGLAGDTYNEQFF
TGCGCCAGCAGCCACGGACTAGCGGGAGATACCTACAATGAGCAGTTCTTC
>TRBJ2-1|.|15|.|TRBV5-6
CASSSTAGPSNEQFF
TGTGCCAGCAGCTCCACCGCAGGACCCAGCAATGAGCAGTTCTTC
>TRBJ1-2|TRBD1|14|.|TRBV6-1
CATTLDRGFYGYTF
TGTGCCACCACCCTGGACAGGGGCTTCTATGGCTACACCTTC
>TRBJ1-6|TRBD1|15|.|TRBV6-6
CASSWTGGRDSPLHF
TGTGCCAGCAGTTGGACAGGGGGTAGGGATTCACCCCTCCACTTT
>TRBJ2-7|.|11|.|TRBV27
CASSGAGEQYF
TGTGCCAGCAGTGGAGCTGGGGAGCAGTACTTC
>TRBJ1-1|.|14|.|TRBV11-1
CASSLTELNTEAFF
TGTGCCAGCAGCTTAACCGAGCTTAACACTGAAGCTTTCTTT
>TRBJ2-2|.|15|.|TRBV6-6
CASSYSDSITGELFF
TGTGCCAGCAGTTACTCCGACAGTATCACCGGGGAGCTGTTTTTT
>TRBJ2-5|TRBD1|15|.|TRBV6-1
CASTRDRYYQETQYF
TGTGCCAGCACCAGGGACAGATACTACCAAGAGACCCAGTACTTC
>TRBJ1-2|.|15|.|TRBV28
CASNLLGAQDGGYTF
TGTGCCAGCAACTTGTTGGGGGCGCAGGACGGTGGCTACACCTTC
>TRBJ1-2|TRBD1|15|.|TRBV5-4
CASSDIGDRGDGYTF
TGTGCCAGCAGCGATATCGGGGACAGAGGGGATGGCTACACCTTC
>TRBJ1-1|.|15|once|TRBV5-1
CASSPTGRENTEAFF
TGCGCCAGCAGTCCTACGGGACGGGAGAACACTGAAGCTTTCTTT
>TRBJ1-5|.|12|.|TRBV10-3
CAIRDSDQPQHF
TGTGCCATCAGGGACTCTGATCAGCCCCAGCATTTT
>TRBJ1-1|TRBD1|15|.|TRBV5-6
CASSPRAGGGTEAFF
TGTGCCAGCAGCCCTAGAGCAGGGGGCGGAACTGAAGCTTTCTTT
>TRBJ2-4|.|15|.|TRBV15
CATSRPHRDKNIQYF
TGTGCCACCAGCAGACCCCATCGCGACAAAAACATTCAGTACTTC
>TRBJ2-1|.|17|once|TRBV7-9
CASSPRWDGNNYNEQFF
TGTGCCAGCAGCCCGAGATGGGACGGGAATAACTACAATGAGCAGTTCTTC
>TRBJ2-5|.|14|once|TRBV7-3
CASSPGALRETQYF
TGTGCCAGCAGCCCAGGGGCACTCCGGGAGACCCAGTACTTC
>TRBJ2-1|TRBD2|19|once|TRBV4-3
CASSRVARASGRAYNEQFF
TGCGCCAGCAGCCGCGTGGCCCGCGCTAGCGGGAGGGCCTACAATGAGCAGTTCTTC
>TRBJ2-5|TRBD1|13|.|TRBV5-4
CASSQQGMETQYF
TGTGCCAGCAGCCAACAGGGGATGGAGACCCAGTACTTC
>TRBJ2-7|.|17|once|TRBV16
CASSRTLTSGTPYEQYF
TGTGCCAGCAGCCGAACTCTGACATCCGGCACTCCCTACGAGCAGTACTTC
>TRBJ1-1|TRBD1|14|.|TRBV10-1
CASSVGQGGTEAFF
TGCGCCAGCAGTGTCGGACAGGGAGGCACTGAAGCTTTCTTT
>TRBJ1-6|.|15|.|TRBV6-1
CASSELGGGNSPLHF
TGTGCCAGCAGTGAGTTAGGAGGAGGGAATTCACCCCTCCACTTT
>TRBJ1-2|TRBD1|13|.|TRBV6-1
CASGADRAVGYTF
TGTGCCAGCGGGGCCGACAGGGCGGTAGGCTACACCTTC
>TRBJ1-2|.|15|.|TRBV27
CATRGSLRGVYGYTF
TGTGCCACACGTGGTTCGTTAAGGGGAGTATATGGCTACACCTTC
>TRBJ2-7|.|12|.|TRBV28
CASSGTLREQYF
TGTGCCAGCTCAGGGACCCTCCGCGAGCAGTACTTC
>TRBJ1-1|.|15|.|TRBV28
CASSLVKAGYTEAFF
TGTGCCAGCAGTTTGGTGAAGGCAGGGTACACTGAAGCTTTCTTT
>TRBJ2-7|TRBD1|17|.|TRBV11-2
CASSSLGTDRVSYEQYF
TGTGCCAGCAGCTCGCTAGGGACGGACAGGGTTTCATACGAGCAGTACTTC
>TRBJ2-7|TRBD1|15|.|TRBV7-2
CASIDRGRSVNEQYF
TGTGCCAGCATCGACAGGGGGCGCTCCGTCAACGAGCAGTACTTC
>TRBJ2-5|.|12|.|TRBV30
CAWSVGKETQYF
TGTGCCTGGAGTGTGGGAAAGGAGACCCAGTACTTC
>TRBJ2-1|.|17|once|TRBV5-1
CASSLYLSVSRGDEQFF
TGCGCCAGCAGCTTGTACCTTTCGGTGTCGCGGGGCGATGAGCAGTTCTTC
>TRBJ2-6|.|15|.|TRBV18
CASSPRGDGANVLTF
TGTGCCAGCTCACCACGGGGGGATGGGGCCAACGTCCTGACTTTC
>TRBJ1-4|.|15|once|TRBV15
CATSGRTVTNEKLFF
TGTGCCACCAGCGGTCGGACAGTTACTAATGAAAAACTGTTTTTT
>TRBJ2-7|.|12|.|TRBV28
CASRQSGREQYF
TGTGCCAGCAGACAATCCGGGCGAGAGCAGTACTTC
>TRBJ2-5|.|9|few|TRBV6-6
CASSAKLNF
TGTGCCAGCAGTGCTAAACTGAACTTC
>TRBJ2-2|.|14|.|TRBV30
CAWSVSLNTGELFF
TGTGCCTGGAGTGTAAGCCTGAACACCGGGGAGCTGTTTTTT
>TRBJ2-7|.|13|.|TRBV27
CASSFQVLGEQYF
TGTGCCAGCAGTTTCCAGGTTTTGGGGGAGCAGTACTTC
>TRBJ2-7|TRBD1|15|.|TRBV19
CASSLSGTGRYEQYF
TGTGCCAGTAGCCTTTCCGGGACAGGGAGATACGAGCAGTACTTC